Below, 32 T cell receptor beta chains from the same sample are listed, as sequenced in a study of shared clonotypes between healthy human individuals. Assay used: immunoSEQ multiplex PCR; TCRdb lists only in-frame clones, some missing. The table has 550,000 to 700,000 clones, roughly 73% seen once. The sequenced sample was memory CD4+ T cells sorted from blood. The subset here: CD45RA-negative fraction. These receptors were taken from a woman in her thirties in good health.

The rearrangement uses TRBV2 and TRBJ1-5; D remains unclear. Trimming stripped 6 bases from V and 0 bases from J, with 12 bases between. CDR3 length: 15 residues. CDR1 and CDR2 from the germline V gene are SNHLY and FYNNEI. The CDR3 reads CASRAWGTSNQPQHF. The CDR3 DNA follows: TGTGCCAGCAGAGCTTGGGGAACTAGCAATCAGCCCCAGCATTTT.

This clone was detected once. Other DNA sequences in this specimen translate into the identical CDR3. The chain couples TRBV7-2 to TRBJ2-5, with TRBD1 as a possible D gene (6 bases). This CDR3 has 13 amino acids. V gave up 4 bases and J gave up 5 bases, with 11 bases separating them. In germline, CDR1 is SGHTA, CDR2 FQGNSA. Written as DNA, the CDR3 is TGTGCCAGCAGCTACAGGGTTCAGGAGACCCAGTACTTC. Translation: CASSYRVQETQYF.

V gene TRBV7-9 combines with J gene TRBJ1-1; D not certain. Per germline, CDR1 SEHNR and CDR2 FQNEAQ (reference sequence). This CDR3 region has 13 residues. V shed 5 bases and J shed 7 bases, with 14 bases lying between them. The CDR3: CASSQEGSREAFF. The CDR3 coding sequence is TGTGCCAGCAGCCAAGAGGGATCTCGTGAAGCTTTCTTT.

As for this clone: Additional DNA sequences in this sample encode the identical CDR3. V and J are TRBV18 and TRBJ1-2; D not resolved. Per the germline V gene, CDR1 is KGHSH and CDR2 is LQKENI. Trimming stripped 3 bases from V and 1 base from J, with 6 bases between. CDR3 size: 13 residues. CDR3 sequence reads: CASSPGGNYGYTF. CDR3 DNA: TGTGCCAGCTCACCGGGCGGTAACTATGGCTACACCTTC.

The gene calls are TRBV14 and TRBJ2-1; 7 positions match TRBD2. The CDR3 consists of 15 residues. CDR1 and CDR2 from the germline V gene are SGHDN and FVKESK. With V trimmed by 4 bases and J by 6 bases, 9 bases remained unmatched. The CDR3 DNA sequence: TGTGCCAGCAGCCCCACTGGCGGGAGCCGCAATGAGCAGTTCTTC. This codes for CASSPTGGSRNEQFF.

This clone occurred a few times. This chain uses TRBV10-2 with TRBJ2-7, with TRBD2 matching 7 bases. The CDR3 has 13 residues. The ends lost 4 bases at V and 4 bases at J; junction bases unmatched: 4. Germline V CDR1 and CDR2: WSHSY, SAAADI. The CDR3 bases are TGCGCCAGCAGTGGCGGGAGTAAGTACGAGCAGTACTTC. Translation: CASSGGSKYEQYF.

This sequence joins TRBV28 and TRBJ2-5; 7 bases agree with TRBD2. The DNA end favors TRBJ2-7, so the J call may be wrong. The CDR3 is made up of 14 amino acids. Germline V gene data show CDR1 as MDHEN and CDR2 as SYDVKM. Written as DNA, the CDR3 is TGTGCCAGCACTCGACTAGCTCTCCGGCACGAGCAGTACTTC. Encoded protein: CASTRLALRHEQYF.

This sequence joins TRBV2 and TRBJ2-7; 7 nucleotides match TRBD1. This CDR3 spans 14 amino acids. The V gene's germline CDR1 is SNHLY and CDR2 FYNNEI. V was clipped by 6 bases and J by 0 bases; unmatched bases: 5. Here the CDR3 reads CASRIQGSSYEQYF. CDR3 in DNA: TGTGCCAGCAGAATACAGGGGAGCTCCTACGAGCAGTACTTC.

The chain couples TRBV28 to TRBJ1-1; D may be TRBD1 (5 bases). Germline V gives CDR1 MDHEN, CDR2 SYDVKM. V was shortened by 0 bases and J by 5 bases, with 31 bases between the two germline ends. The CDR3 has 21 amino acids. DNA of the CDR3: TGTGCCAGCAGTTTATGGGGAACCACGCCGGGGCAGGCGAAGGTTAGGACTGAAGCTTTCTTT. This encodes CASSLWGTTPGQAKVRTEAFF.

The J gene is TRBJ1-1, the V gene TRBV9, with TRBD1 as a possible D gene (6 bases). Germline lookup yields CDR1 SGDLS and CDR2 YYNGEE. This CDR3 has 14 amino acids. V gave up 7 bases and J gave up 0 bases, with 13 bases separating them. This chain's CDR3 is CASRAGEMNTEAFF. In nucleotides, the CDR3 is TGTGCCAGCCGGGCAGGGGAAATGAACACTGAAGCTTTCTTT.

The V call is TRBV7-8, the J call TRBJ2-7; no reliable D call. Trimming pared 5 bases from V and 3 bases from J, leaving 5 bases between. Germline CDR1 is SGHVS and CDR2 is FQNEAQ. The CDR3 runs 11 residues. The DNA of the CDR3 is TGTGCCAGCAGCACCGACTACGAGCAGTACTTC. As protein: CASSTDYEQYF.

Only one count was recorded for this clone. The rearrangement links TRBV2 to TRBJ2-3; 7 positions agree with TRBD2. There are 15 residues in the CDR3. Germline V gene sequence: CDR1 SNHLY, CDR2 FYNNEI. With 1 base clipped from V and 1 base from J, the junction kept 2 bases outside the gene matches. The CDR3 region has the DNA TGTGCCAGCAGTGAAGGCCTAGCGGGCACAGATACGCAGTATTTT. As protein: CASSEGLAGTDTQYF.

The rearrangement joins TRBV20-1 to TRBJ2-5, with 7 bases matching TRBD1. The CDR3 runs 11 residues. CDR1 is DFQATT, CDR2 SNEGSKA, per germline (reference sequence). The CDR3 DNA follows: TGCGGGGGACAGAACCGAGAGACCCAGTACTTC. Translated, it gives CGGQNRETQYF.

This clone appeared a few times. The chain is built from TRBV5-1 and TRBJ2-7, with TRBD1 matching over 7 bases. Germline V gives CDR1 SGHRS, CDR2 YFSETQ. The ends lost 4 bases at V and 1 base at J; junction bases unmatched: 5. The CDR3 totals 14 residues. CDR3 nucleotide sequence: TGCGCCAGCAGCCAGGGGGTCCCTTCCTACGAGCAGTACTTC. Translated: CASSQGVPSYEQYF.

The chain employs TRBV6-1 and TRBJ1-5, with 7 positions matching TRBD1. The germline CDR1 and CDR2 sequences are MNHNS and SASEGT. This CDR3 has 14 residues. V shed 6 bases and J 7 bases; nucleotides not matched to a gene: 9. CDR3 residues: CASRLNQGDQPQHF. The CDR3 bases are TGTGCCAGCAGACTAAATCAGGGGGACCAGCCCCAGCATTTT.

This sequence joins TRBV10-3 and TRBJ2-5; TRBD1 is a possible D gene (6 bases). There are 16 residues in the CDR3. The V gene lost 0 bases and the J gene lost 1 base, with 12 bases spanning the gap. Looked up from germline, CDR1 is ENHRY and CDR2 is SYGVKD. DNA of the CDR3: TGTGCCATCAGTGAGTCGACTGGGACAACCCAAGAGACCCAGTACTTC. This encodes CAISESTGTTQETQYF.

This clone was picked up a small number of times. The chain employs TRBV7-2 and TRBJ1-1; possible D gene TRBD1, 5 bases. The germline CDR1 and CDR2 sequences are SGHTA and FQGNSA. CDR3 length: 14 residues. V gave up 5 bases and J gave up 4 bases, with 14 bases separating them. Written as DNA, the CDR3 is TGTGCCAGCAGCCCAAGTTGGGGGGGCACTGAAGCTTTCTTT. Translated, it gives CASSPSWGGTEAFF.

The chain employs TRBV6-5 and TRBJ2-7; D might be TRBD1 or TRBD2, each matching 5 bases. Germline V lookup: CDR1 MNHEY, CDR2 SVGAGI. V was cut by 2 bases and J by 5 bases, with 10 bases left in between. This CDR3 is 13 amino acids long. CDR3 bases: TGTGCCAGCAGTTACAATCGGGGCCACGAGCAGTACTTC. Translation gives CASSYNRGHEQYF.

The chain recombines TRBV5-1 with TRBJ1-1; D remains ambiguous. With 1 base removed from V and 1 base from J, the gap between germline ends came to 8 bases. From germline, CDR1 is SGHRS and CDR2 YFSETQ. This CDR3 has 14 residues. The CDR3 reads CASSLYGENTEAFF. The CDR3 bases are TGCGCCAGCAGCTTGTACGGGGAGAACACTGAAGCTTTCTTT.

This chain joins TRBV18 and TRBJ2-7; perhaps TRBD1 as D (6 bases). This CDR3 is 12 amino acids long. Germline V CDR1 and CDR2: KGHSH, LQKENI. Between the trimmed V and J ends, which lost 4 bases and 3 bases, there was a span of 7 bases. CDR3 sequence: CASSLQGYEQYF. The DNA of the CDR3 is TGTGCCAGCTCACTACAGGGCTACGAGCAGTACTTC.

V gene TRBV28 combines with J gene TRBJ2-7; 9 nucleotides agree with TRBD2. Unmatched junction bases numbered 16, after V lost 4 bases and J lost 3 bases. The germline V gene has CDR1 MDHEN and CDR2 SYDVKM. The CDR3 has 18 amino acids. The CDR3 sequence: CASSSYLLAGVPHYEQYF. CDR3 nucleotide sequence: TGTGCCAGCAGTTCATATTTGTTAGCGGGGGTGCCCCACTACGAGCAGTACTTC.

This clone was counted ten times or more. The chain uses TRBV5-1 and TRBJ2-1, with no clear D. This CDR3 is built from 17 residues. V was trimmed by 2 bases and J by 4 bases, leaving 19 bases between them. Germline lookup yields CDR1 SGHRS and CDR2 YFSETQ. The CDR3 sequence: CASSFTERATRYNEQFF. In DNA form, the CDR3 reads TGCGCCAGCAGCTTCACAGAGCGCGCTACCCGATACAATGAGCAGTTCTTC.

The sample holds a few counts of this clone. This chain links TRBV11-3 with TRBJ1-2; D remains unclear. The CDR3 is 14 amino acids. The V end lost 1 base, the J end lost 4 bases, and 10 bases lay between the germline ends. Germline assignment: CDR1 SGHNT and CDR2 YENEEA. The CDR3 here is CASSLGRESYGYTF. Written as DNA, the CDR3 is TGTGCCAGCAGCTTAGGACGGGAGTCCTATGGCTACACCTTC.

V gene TRBV23-1 combines with J gene TRBJ2-2, with D unclear. TRBV23-1 has ORF status, its function being uncertain. Trimming removed 9 bases from V and 7 bases from J, with 12 bases in between. This CDR3 spans 12 amino acids. The CDR3 DNA sequence: TGCGCCAGGATAGGGCAAGGCGGGGAGCTGTTTTTT. As protein: CARIGQGGELFF.

This chain uses TRBV6-1 with TRBJ2-7; 9 bases are a match to TRBD1. With 2 bases clipped from V and 5 bases from J, the junction kept 4 bases outside the gene matches. From germline, CDR1 is MNHNS and CDR2 SASEGT. The CDR3 extends over 14 amino acids. The CDR3 loop reads CASSELDRGNEQYF. The CDR3 DNA reads as TGTGCCAGCAGTGAACTAGACAGGGGGAACGAGCAGTACTTC.

This clone has ten or more counts. The chain has TRBV9 and TRBJ2-3, with D possibly matching TRBD2 (6 bases). Germline loops: CDR1 SGDLS, CDR2 YYNGEE. The CDR3 has 16 amino acids. V lost 0 bases and J lost 4, with 15 bases in between. The DNA of the CDR3 is TGTGCCAGCAGCGTAGGTCCGGGAGAGTTGGCAGATACGCAGTATTTT. Translation: CASSVGPGELADTQYF.

The rearrangement uses TRBV28 and TRBJ2-7; TRBD1 is a possible D gene (6 bases). This CDR3 has 14 amino acids. Germline CDR1 MDHEN, CDR2 SYDVKM. The ends were cut back, 3 bases at V and 4 bases at J, with 13 bases in the middle. The DNA of the CDR3 is TGTGCCAGCAGTTTTTCCAGGGGTTCTTACGAGCAGTACTTC. Its translation: CASSFSRGSYEQYF.

The V and J genes are TRBV18 and TRBJ2-1; D gene unclear. Per the germline V gene, CDR1 is KGHSH and CDR2 is LQKENI. The CDR3 extends over 14 amino acids. Trimming pared 6 bases from V and 6 bases from J, leaving 15 bases between. DNA of the CDR3: TGTGCCAGCTCCCCAATTTCCGGAGTCAATGAGCAGTTCTTC. Protein sequence: CASSPISGVNEQFF.

The V call is TRBV7-8, the J call TRBJ1-2; D gene uncertain. Trimming took off 5 bases at V and 5 bases at J, with 24 bases between the two ends. The CDR3 is 17 residues long. Germline-derived CDR1 and CDR2 are SGHVS and FQNEAQ. The CDR3 bases are TGTGCCAGCAGCCCCCTCCGGGCCCAACACGGCGTTTATGGCTACACCTTC. Translation gives CASSPLRAQHGVYGYTF.

This clone was counted only a few times. Other DNA sequences within the sample encode an identical CDR3. The chain employs TRBV4-1 and TRBJ1-2; no definite D call. V shed 0 bases and J shed 8 bases, with 10 bases lying between them. The germline V gene encodes CDR1 MGHRA and CDR2 YSYEKL. This CDR3 has 13 residues. In DNA form, the CDR3 reads TGCGCCAGCAGCCAAGAAATCGTAGTAGGCTACACCTTC. Translating gives CASSQEIVVGYTF.

This CDR3 reads CASSEAGLGTEAFF. For the CDR3, the DNA is TGTGCCAGCAGTGAAGCAGGGTTGGGCACTGAAGCTTTCTTT. The chain uses TRBV6-1 and TRBJ1-1; D is uncertain. CDR1 is MNHNS, CDR2 SASEGT, per germline. The V gene lost 0 bases and the J gene lost 4 bases, with 9 bases spanning the gap. This CDR3 region has 14 residues.

A few counts support this clone. The chain has TRBV10-1 and TRBJ1-5; the D is unclear. This CDR3 contains 13 residues. The germline CDR1 and CDR2 sequences are WNHNN and SYGVQD (reference sequence). V gave up 3 bases and J gave up 5 bases, with 8 bases separating them. The CDR3 DNA reads as TGCGCCAGCAGTGAAAATCGGTATCAGCCCCAGCATTTT. It translates to CASSENRYQPQHF.